This T cell receptor (beta chain) was recovered during a study of T cells in Graves' hyperthyroidism and ophthalmopathy. This clonotype was recorded many times. CDR1 and CDR2 (germline): DFQATT, SNEGSKA (reference sequence). This CDR3 has 14 amino acids. The V gene end was trimmed by 6 bases and the J gene end by 7 bases; junction bases not matched to a gene: 14. Absence of ophthalmopathy progression within 18 months defined stable Graves' hyperthyroidism. Fresh peripheral blood, under 13 ml, yielded the PBMCs. Amplified TCR beta CDR3 regions derived from RNA transcripts. First-round RT-PCR of the TCR CDR3 relied on the HTBI primer set. MiXCR, run by TCRdb on the multiplex PCR reads, gives a single entry per CDR3 protein. The sample lists 480,000 or so distinct CDR3 sequences; under 15% were seen once.

The sequence came from a young woman with Graves' hyperthyroidism. This sequence joins TRBV20-1 and TRBJ2-5; 7 bases map to TRBD1. Material for sequencing was blood. CDR3 residues: CSAQGTDVNRTQYF. The CDR3 region has the DNA TGCAGTGCCCAAGGGACAGATGTGAATAGGACCCAGTACTTC.